This TCR beta chain was profiled in a study of blood T cells in healthy people across ages. A second PCR, run for roughly 7 to 12 cycles, used a sample-barcoded 5' primer plus a J-beta primer mix. MiXCR was run by TCRdb on the 5' RACE reads, yielding one entry per CDR3 protein. The table shows hundreds of thousands of distinct CDR3 sequences, with over 40% occurring only once. Germline assignment: CDR1 MDHEN and CDR2 SYDVKM. V was clipped by 3 bases and J by 12 bases, with 17 bases between them. CDR3 size: 14 residues. The TCR sequence derives from a woman of 80 years or more in good health. Sequences were obtained from blood. The V and J genes are TRBV28 and TRBJ1-4, with D tentatively TRBD1 (6 bases). CDR3 sequence: CASSLGGRSGELFF. The DNA for the CDR3 is TGTGCCAGCAGTTTGGGGGGGCGTTCGGGGGAACTGTTTTTT.